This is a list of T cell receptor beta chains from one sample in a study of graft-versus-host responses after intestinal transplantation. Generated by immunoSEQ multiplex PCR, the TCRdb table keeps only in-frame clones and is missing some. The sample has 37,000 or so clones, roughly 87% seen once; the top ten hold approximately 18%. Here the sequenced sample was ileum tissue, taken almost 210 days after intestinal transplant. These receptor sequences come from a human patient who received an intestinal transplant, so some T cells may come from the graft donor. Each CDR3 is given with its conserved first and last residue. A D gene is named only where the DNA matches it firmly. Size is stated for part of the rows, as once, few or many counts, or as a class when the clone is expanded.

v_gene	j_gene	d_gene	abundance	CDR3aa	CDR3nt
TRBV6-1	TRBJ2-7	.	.	CASSEGSFLPSLEEQYF	TGTGCCAGCAGTGAAGGTTCATTTTTACCCTCCCTCGAAGAGCAGTACTTC
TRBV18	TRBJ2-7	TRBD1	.	CASSPGTGTEQYF	TGTGCCAGCTCCCCCGGGACAGGGACCGAGCAGTACTTC
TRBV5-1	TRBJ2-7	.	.	CASSLDFSYEQYF	TGCGCCAGCAGCTTGGACTTCTCCTACGAGCAGTACTTC
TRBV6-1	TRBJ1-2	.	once	CASGAPFYGYTF	TGTGCCAGCGGTGCGCCGTTCTATGGCTACACCTTC
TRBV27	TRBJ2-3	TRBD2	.	CASRSPGTSGDLSAVQYF	TGTGCCAGCAGATCTCCCGGGACTAGCGGGGACCTTAGCGCCGTGCAGTATTTT
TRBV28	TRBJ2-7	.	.	CASSWSHEQYF	TGTGCCAGCAGTTGGAGCCACGAGCAGTACTTC
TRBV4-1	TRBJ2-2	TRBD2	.	CASSQGAGGRDTGELFF	TGCGCCAGCAGCCAAGGGGCGGGGGGCAGGGACACCGGGGAGCTGTTTTTT
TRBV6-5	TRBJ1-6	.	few	CASSYKDSSGDSPLHF	TGTGCCAGCAGTTATAAGGACTCCTCGGGGGATTCACCCCTCCACTTT
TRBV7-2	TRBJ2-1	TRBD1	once	CASSYNPRDRRGNEQFF	TGTGCCAGCAGCTACAACCCCCGGGACAGGAGGGGCAATGAGCAGTTCTTC
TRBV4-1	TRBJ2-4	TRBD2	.	CASSGGGAGNIQYF	TGCGCCAGCAGCGGCGGGGGGGCGGGAAACATTCAGTACTTC
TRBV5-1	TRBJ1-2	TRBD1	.	CASSYRQGHGYTF	TGCGCCAGCAGCTATAGACAGGGCCATGGCTACACCTTC
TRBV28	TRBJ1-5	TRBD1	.	CASSPGQGTHQPQHF	TGTGCCAGCAGTCCGGGACAGGGAACGCATCAGCCCCAGCATTTT
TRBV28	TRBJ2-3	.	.	CATTSEGRSTDTQYF	TGTGCCACTACCTCGGAAGGCAGATCCACAGATACGCAGTATTTT
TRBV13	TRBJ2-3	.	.	CASSLTGEGDTQYF	TGTGCCAGCAGCTTGACGGGAGAGGGGGATACGCAGTATTTT
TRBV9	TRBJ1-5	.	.	CASSVDSGHQPQHF	TGTGCCAGCAGCGTAGATTCGGGTCACCAGCCCCAGCATTTT
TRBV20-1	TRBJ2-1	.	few	CSAIYQAEQFF	TGCAGTGCTATTTACCAGGCCGAGCAGTTCTTC
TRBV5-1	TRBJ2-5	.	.	CASSWTAAETQYF	TGCGCCAGCAGCTGGACTGCCGCAGAGACCCAGTACTTC
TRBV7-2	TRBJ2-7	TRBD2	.	CASSLAIAGLAYEQYF	TGTGCCAGCAGCTTAGCTATAGCGGGACTAGCCTACGAGCAGTACTTC
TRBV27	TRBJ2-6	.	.	CASRQAGANVLTF	TGTGCCAGCCGGCAAGCCGGGGCCAACGTCCTGACTTTC
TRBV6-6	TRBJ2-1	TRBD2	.	CASLTGGGYNEQFF	TGTGCCAGCCTTACCGGGGGGGGGTACAATGAGCAGTTCTTC
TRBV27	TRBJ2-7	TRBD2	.	CASSRAGVRPDEQYF	TGTGCCAGCAGCCGGGCGGGGGTACGCCCAGACGAGCAGTACTTC
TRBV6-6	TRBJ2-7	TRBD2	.	CASTTSGSSYEQYF	TGTGCCAGCACCACTAGCGGTTCCTCCTACGAGCAGTACTTC
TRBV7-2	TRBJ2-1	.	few	CASSLGALGNEQFF	TGTGCCAGCAGCTTAGGGGCCCTCGGCAATGAGCAGTTCTTC
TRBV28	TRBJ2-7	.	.	CASSPGQEQYF	TGTGCCAGCAGTCCCGGACAAGAGCAGTACTTC
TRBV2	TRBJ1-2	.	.	CASSETGGTYGYTF	TGTGCCAGCAGCGAAACGGGGGGTACCTATGGCTACACCTTC
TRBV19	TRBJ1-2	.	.	CASSRAGTNYGYTF	TGTGCCAGTAGTAGGGCAGGCACTAACTATGGCTACACCTTC
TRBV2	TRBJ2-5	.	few	CASREQETQYF	TGTGCCAGCAGGGAACAAGAGACCCAGTACTTC
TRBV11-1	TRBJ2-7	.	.	CASSLAPAISSYEQYF	TGTGCCAGCAGCTTAGCACCAGCGATAAGCTCCTACGAGCAGTACTTC
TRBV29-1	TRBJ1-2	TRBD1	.	CSVVHRGRNYGYTF	TGCAGCGTAGTACACAGGGGGCGCAACTATGGCTACACCTTC
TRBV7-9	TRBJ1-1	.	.	CASSFSDTEAFF	TGTGCCAGCAGCTTCTCGGACACTGAAGCTTTCTTT
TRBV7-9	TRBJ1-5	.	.	CASSRTGDQPQHF	TGTGCCAGCAGCCGTACGGGGGATCAGCCCCAGCATTTT
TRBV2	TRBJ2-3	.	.	CASGLGDTQYF	TGTGCCAGCGGATTGGGGGATACGCAGTATTTT
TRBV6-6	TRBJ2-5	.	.	CASSTYTQETQYF	TGTGCCAGCAGTACCTATACTCAGGAGACCCAGTACTTC
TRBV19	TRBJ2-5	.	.	CASSIGFGQGGPQETQYF	TGTGCCAGTAGTATAGGATTCGGTCAGGGTGGCCCACAAGAGACCCAGTACTTC
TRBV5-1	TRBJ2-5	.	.	CASSLLPWYQETQYF	TGCGCCAGCAGCTTGCTCCCCTGGTACCAAGAGACCCAGTACTTC
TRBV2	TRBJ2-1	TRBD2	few	CASSETPWLAGFEQFF	TGTGCCAGCAGTGAAACCCCCTGGCTAGCGGGTTTTGAGCAGTTCTTC